A selection of T cell receptor beta chains follows, all from one sample in a study of PD-L1 blockade in urothelial cancer. The method was immunoSEQ multiplex PCR; TCRdb's version includes in-frame clones alone and lacks a portion of them. The repertoire holds tens of thousands of clones, with about four fifths as singletons. The sample here was PBMCs, taken around atezolizumab (anti-PD-L1) treatment. These receptors were obtained from a man aged 65 to 79 with urothelial cancer. CDR3s include the opening cysteine and the closing phenylalanine or tryptophan. The order of the fields is clone size, V gene, J gene, D gene, CDR3 DNA, CDR3 protein. D genes are given only for firm matches. Not all rows give a size; the values are once, few, many and, for expanded clones, a class.

-	TRBV6-6	TRBJ1-1	TRBD1	TGTGCCAGCAGTGACCGAACAGGGGGCCGGACTGAAGCTTTCTTT	CASSDRTGGRTEAFF
-	TRBV5-1	TRBJ2-7	-	TGCGCCAGCAGCTTGGCGGCAGGCCGCTACGAGCAGTACTTC	CASSLAAGRYEQYF
-	TRBV27	TRBJ2-7	TRBD2	TGTGCCAGCAGTTCAACAAGACTAGCGCAACTCTACGAGCAGTACTTC	CASSSTRLAQLYEQYF
-	TRBV7-2	TRBJ2-1	TRBD2	TGTGCCAGCAGCTTAGAAAGCGGGAGGGCCGGAAATGAGCAGTTCTTC	CASSLESGRAGNEQFF
-	TRBV5-1	TRBJ2-7	TRBD1	TGCGCCAGCAGCGTAGGACAGGGCCTCGAGCAGTACTTC	CASSVGQGLEQYF
-	TRBV4-1	TRBJ1-2	TRBD1	TGCGCCAGCAGCCAAAAACGGGACAGGGGACTAAATAACTATGGCTACACCTTC	CASSQKRDRGLNNYGYTF
-	TRBV5-1	TRBJ1-1	TRBD1	TGCGCCAGCAGTTCCTTCACAGGGGTTAGGAACACTGAAGCTTTCTTT	CASSSFTGVRNTEAFF
once	TRBV19	TRBJ2-4	-	TGTGCCAGTAGTATCCTAGTATCGGGTTCACAAAACATTCAGTACTTC	CASSILVSGSQNIQYF
-	TRBV27	TRBJ2-7	TRBD2	TGTGCCAGCAGTTTATCGGGGGGGGGCGAGCAGTACTTC	CASSLSGGGEQYF
-	TRBV6-6	TRBJ2-5	TRBD1	TGTGCCAGCGGGACAGGGCTGAGGGAGACCCAGTACTTC	CASGTGLRETQYF
-	TRBV27	TRBJ2-5	TRBD2	TGTGCCAGCCACGGACTAGCGGGAGACCAAGAGACCCAGTACTTC	CASHGLAGDQETQYF
many	TRBV28	TRBJ2-2	TRBD2	TGTGCCAGCAAGGCGGGGGTGGACACCGGGGAGCTGTTTTTT	CASKAGVDTGELFF
many	TRBV30	TRBJ2-7	TRBD1	TGTGCCTGGAGAGGACAGGGGTACTACGAGCAGTACTTC	CAWRGQGYYEQYF
few	TRBV28	TRBJ2-7	-	TGTGCCAGCAGTTTCCAAAAGAGGGTTTTGGGCTACGAGCAGTACTTC	CASSFQKRVLGYEQYF
-	TRBV1	TRBJ2-3	-	TGCACCAGCAGCCAAGAAGGGGCGGGAGGGGCCGATACGCAGTATTTT	CTSSQEGAGGADTQYF
few	TRBV7-2	TRBJ2-5	TRBD2	TGTGCCAGCAGCCCGGGACTAGCGGGAAAGGAGACCCAGTACTTC	CASSPGLAGKETQYF
few	TRBV5-1	TRBJ2-6	-	TGCGCCAGCAGCTTGGCCTACGGAGCAGCTGGGGCCAACGTCCTGACTTTC	CASSLAYGAAGANVLTF
-	TRBV28	TRBJ1-5	-	TGTGCCAGCAGTTTACCGCGGGGCTTGGGTCAGCCCCAGCATTTT	CASSLPRGLGQPQHF
once	TRBV11-2	TRBJ2-7	TRBD2	TGTGCCAGCAGCTTATGGGGAGGGCCCTACGAGCAGTACTTC	CASSLWGGPYEQYF
few	TRBV7-9	TRBJ2-1	TRBD2	TGTGCCAGCAGCTTACCGGGACTAGCAAAAGGGGGTGAGCAGTTCTTC	CASSLPGLAKGGEQFF
-	TRBV4-1	TRBJ1-1	-	TGCGCCAGCAGCCTGGAGGGGTGGGGACGTAACACTGAAGCTTTCTTT	CASSLEGWGRNTEAFF
few	TRBV6-1	TRBJ2-7	TRBD2	TGTGCCAGCAGTGCGGGACTAGAAGAGCAGTACTTC	CASSAGLEEQYF
-	TRBV6-1	TRBJ2-3	TRBD2	TGTGCCAGCACTATTAGCAGGACTAGGACAGATACGCAGTATTTT	CASTISRTRTDTQYF
-	TRBV28	TRBJ2-5	-	TGTGCCAGCAGTTTCGCGGCTACCCAGTACTTC	CASSFAATQYF
-	TRBV28	TRBJ2-2	-	TGTGCCAGCAGTACCGGGGGGACAGGTCCGAACACCGGGGAGCTGTTTTTT	CASSTGGTGPNTGELFF
-	TRBV7-6	TRBJ2-3	TRBD2	TGTGCCAGCAGCCGGACTAGCGGGAGGGCTTCCTTCACAGATACGCAGTATTTT	CASSRTSGRASFTDTQYF
-	TRBV5-1	TRBJ2-1	TRBD2	TGCGCCAGCAGCTTGGTAGGTAGCGGGGATTACAATGAGCAGTTCTTC	CASSLVGSGDYNEQFF
-	TRBV4-1	TRBJ2-1	TRBD2	TGCGCCAGCAGCCAAGATGGACTAGCGGGAGGATATGAGCAGTTCTTC	CASSQDGLAGGYEQFF
few	TRBV9	TRBJ2-7	TRBD2	TGTGCCAGCAGCGTTGTTCCGGGACTAGCGGGGGAGCAGTACTTC	CASSVVPGLAGEQYF
-	TRBV5-5	TRBJ2-5	TRBD2	TGTGCCAGCAGCTTGGGACTAGCGGAGAACCAAGAGACCCAGTACTTC	CASSLGLAENQETQYF
-	TRBV11-2	TRBJ2-2	-	TGTGCCAGCAGCTTAGGTGGGAGGGGGGCCGGGGAGCTGTTTTTT	CASSLGGRGAGELFF
-	TRBV7-2	TRBJ2-4	-	TGTGCCAGCAGCTTAGGCGTACTGGACATTCAGTACTTC	CASSLGVLDIQYF
-	TRBV5-8	TRBJ2-1	TRBD1	TGTGCCAGCGCCAGGGGGACCTCCTACAATGAGCAGTTCTTC	CASARGTSYNEQFF
-	TRBV27	TRBJ2-7	-	TGTGCCAGTAAGACCCAGGGGGGAGTCGAGCAGTACTTC	CASKTQGGVEQYF
once	TRBV21-1	TRBJ2-7	-	TGTGCCAGCAGCCCTAGACCAGCGGGAGAAGGCTACGAGCAGTACTTC	CASSPRPAGEGYEQYF
-	TRBV29-1	TRBJ1-1	-	TGCAGCACCGGGGGGGAGAACACTGAAGCTTTCTTT	CSTGGENTEAFF
once	TRBV28	TRBJ2-7	-	TGTGCCAGCAGAGCCGGGACCTACGAGCAGTACTTC	CASRAGTYEQYF
-	TRBV6-5	TRBJ1-5	TRBD1	TGTGCCAGCAGTTACGACAGGGGGGGGCCCCAGCATTTT	CASSYDRGGPQHF
-	TRBV7-8	TRBJ1-5	-	TGTGCCAGCAGCCCCCACGGACAGTCGGTTGGGAGTGGTCAGCCCCAGCATTTT	CASSPHGQSVGSGQPQHF
-	TRBV6-1	TRBJ2-2	TRBD2	TGTGCCAGCAGTGGAAGTGGGACTAGCGTCGGCGGGGAGCTGTTTTTT	CASSGSGTSVGGELFF
few	TRBV28	TRBJ2-7	-	TGTGCCAGCAGTCCTTACTACGAGCAGTACTTC	CASSPYYEQYF
-	TRBV28	TRBJ2-7	TRBD1	TGTGCCAGCAGCTGGGGGGACAGGGGCCGCCCTGTCTACTTC	CASSWGDRGRPVYF